This TCR beta chain appears in the sequencing data of a study of human T cells and chemical hapten exposure. About the research overall: DPC at 0.01% went onto the upper back in patch tests, read at 6 days. Study results and caveats: Donors had alopecia, so their immune response may differ from healthy people's.

Time point given: patch test 2, 6 weeks after DPC sensitization. Treatment in this sample: therapeutic diphenylcyclopropenone sensitization with weekly scalp DPC. The sample holds many counts of this clonotype. The antigen is undetermined. Between the trimmed V and J ends, which lost 3 bases and 6 bases, there was a span of 21 bases. The length of the CDR3 is 17 residues. Germline CDR1 SGHTA, CDR2 FQGTGA. TCRdb redid the calling of the RACE reads with MiXCR, one entry per CDR3 protein. The sample has over 40,000 distinct CDR3 sequences, less than 4% seen once. The J gene is TRBJ2-1, the V gene TRBV7-3; no clear D. The specimen was whole blood, collected in connection with sensitization to the hapten diphenylcyclopropenone (DPC). This sequence originates from a man aged 35 to 55 with alopecia areata. Some clones in this sample may be carry-over from other donors' samples. CDR3 sequence reads: CASSLEKGPTWGNEQFF. As DNA, the CDR3 is TGTGCCAGCAGCTTGGAAAAAGGGCCCACGTGGGGCAATGAGCAGTTCTTC.